This T cell receptor beta chain was recovered during a study of radiotherapy plus CTLA-4 blockade in lung cancer. J lost 0 bases, V lost 0 bases, and 9 bases had no gene match. The V gene's germline CDR1 is GTSNPN and CDR2 SVGIG (reference sequence). There are 18 residues in the CDR3. TCRdb's table, derived via immunoSEQ multiplex PCR, lists solely in-frame clones and lacks some. The sample records 70,000 to 95,000 clones, 85% to 90% being singletons. Patients in the study, people with chemo-refractory metastatic non-small-cell lung cancer, received focal radiation plus ipilimumab CTLA-4 blockade. This TCR was sampled from a human donor with non-small cell lung cancer that progressed on radiotherapy plus ipilimumab. The specimen was peripheral blood, collected from a patient treated with radiotherapy plus ipilimumab. The chain joins TRBV30 to TRBJ2-1; TRBD1 aligns across 9 bases. The CDR3 sequence is CAWSVVTGGFSSYNEQFF. DNA for the CDR3: TGTGCCTGGAGTGTAGTTACAGGGGGCTTCAGCTCCTACAATGAGCAGTTCTTC.